The 27 T cell receptor beta chains below all came from one sample that was sequenced in a study of T cells after yellow fever vaccination. From the 5' RACE reads, TCRdb called clonotypes with MiXCR, one entry per CDR3 protein. This table has 200,000 to 250,000 distinct CDR3 sequences, under 3.5% appearing once. Source: CD4+ T cells sorted from PBMCs, taken 10 days after the yellow fever booster vaccination. The receptors were sampled from a man younger than 35 who received the YFV17D yellow fever vaccine.

V gene TRBV7-3 combines with J gene TRBJ2-2; D call uncertain. CDR1 and CDR2 from the germline V gene are SGHTA and FQGTGA. V gave up 4 bases and J gave up 6 bases, with 9 bases separating them. The CDR3 is 13 amino acids. The CDR3 spells CASSYARSGELFF. CDR3 coding DNA: TGTGCCAGCAGCTACGCCAGGTCCGGGGAGCTGTTTTTT.

This clonotype was detected a few times. The chain combines TRBV30 with TRBJ2-1; TRBD1 agrees at 9 bases. J lost 4 bases, V lost 7 bases, and 8 bases had no gene match. This CDR3 region has 14 residues. Germline V lookup: CDR1 GTSNPN, CDR2 SVGIG (reference sequence). CDR3 protein: CASNRGLGYNEQFF. CDR3 DNA sequence: TGTGCCTCCAACAGGGGGCTAGGATACAATGAGCAGTTCTTC.

The sample holds many counts of this clonotype. The chain uses TRBV6-1 and TRBJ1-5, with unresolved D. The CDR3 consists of 15 residues. The V end was cut by 4 bases, the J end by 9 bases, with 19 bases between. CDR1 and CDR2 from the germline V gene are MNHNS and SASEGT. The CDR3 protein is CASSGGRSLGRPQHF. Here the CDR3 DNA reads TGTGCCAGCAGTGGCGGCCGCTCGCTTGGGCGGCCCCAGCATTTT.

This clonotype was counted at least ten times. V usage is TRBV12-3 or TRBV12-4 and J usage is TRBJ2-5; 10 nucleotides line up with TRBD1. V was pared by 6 bases and J by 5 bases, with 6 bases of the junction left unmatched. There are 14 residues in the CDR3. CDR3 sequence: CASRATGGQETQYF. DNA for the CDR3: TGTGCCAGCAGGGCGACAGGGGGCCAGGAGACCCAGTACTTC.

Only a few counts were recorded for this clonotype. The gene calls are TRBV7-2 and TRBJ2-2, with D perhaps being TRBD1 or TRBD2 (5 bases each). The germline gives CDR1 SGHTA, CDR2 FQGNSA. The V gene lost 3 bases and the J gene lost 6 bases, with 14 bases spanning the gap. The CDR3 covers 15 residues. The CDR3 DNA reads TGTGCCAGCAGCTTTATGCGACGGGGCGCCGGGGAGCTGTTTTTT. This translates into CASSFMRRGAGELFF.

Only a few counts were recorded for this clonotype. The V gene is TRBV5-6, the J gene TRBJ2-3; no reliable D call. The germline CDR1 and CDR2 sequences are SGHDT and YYEEEE. Trimming cost V 5 bases and J 2 bases, with 6 bases left between them. This CDR3 comprises 12 residues. In nucleotides, the CDR3 is TGTGCCAGCAGATCATACACAGATACGCAGTATTTT. This translates into CASRSYTDTQYF.

The table lists this clonotype with many counts. V usage is TRBV5-1 and J usage is TRBJ2-3; TRBD2 aligns across 8 bases. Germline loops: CDR1 SGHRS, CDR2 YFSETQ. J lost 0 bases, V lost 5 bases, and 5 bases had no gene match. CDR3 length: 15 residues. The CDR3 DNA is TGCGCCAGCAGAACTAGCGGCGCTAGCACAGATACGCAGTATTTT. This encodes CASRTSGASTDTQYF.

V gene TRBV12-3 or TRBV12-4 combines with J gene TRBJ1-1; TRBD1 aligns across 11 bases. The V gene end was trimmed by 4 bases and the J gene end by 11 bases; junction bases not matched to a gene: 9. The length of the CDR3 is 14 residues. The CDR3 loop is CASSSGQGAGGAFF. Written as DNA, the CDR3 is TGTGCCAGCAGTTCAGGACAGGGGGCGGGAGGTGCTTTCTTT.

This clonotype was picked up many times. This rearrangement joins TRBV5-6 to TRBJ2-7, with TRBD2 as a possible D gene (6 bases). The V end was cut by 4 bases, the J end by 7 bases, with 18 bases between. The CDR3 extends over 14 amino acids. Looked up from germline, CDR1 is SGHDT and CDR2 is YYEEEE. CDR3 bases: TGTGCCAGCAGCCCCCGGGACTGGGACTGGGAGCAGTACGTC. Translation gives CASSPRDWDWEQYV.

In this sample, this clonotype turned up many times. The V and J genes are TRBV5-1 and TRBJ2-5, with D perhaps TRBD1 (6 bases). The CDR3 spans 16 residues. Trimming removed 4 bases from V and 2 bases from J, with 18 bases in between. Per germline, CDR1 SGHRS and CDR2 YFSETQ. CDR3 loop: CASSLRTVGLQETQYF. In DNA form, the CDR3 reads TGCGCCAGCAGCCTCAGGACAGTTGGCCTTCAAGAGACCCAGTACTTC. The full variable domain, its missing parts supplied by reference TRBV5-1 and TRBJ2-5, is KAGVTQTPRYLIKTRGQQVTLSCSPISGHRSVSWYQQTPGQGLQFLFEYFSETQRNKGNFPGRFSGRQFSNSRSEMNVSTLELGDSALYLCASSLRTVGLQETQYFGPGTRLLVL.

This clonotype came up a few times. This rearrangement joins TRBV7-2 to TRBJ2-5, with unresolved D. Trimming stripped 1 base from V and 5 bases from J, with 11 bases between. The CDR3 consists of 14 residues. Germline V lookup: CDR1 SGHTA, CDR2 FQGNSA. The chain's CDR3 is CASSLGQKQETQYF. The CDR3 bases are TGTGCCAGCAGCTTAGGACAAAAGCAGGAGACCCAGTACTTC.

The chain recombines TRBV5-1 with TRBJ2-5; D not resolved. The CDR3 consists of 14 residues. V lost 3 bases and J 1 base, leaving 10 bases between the germline ends. The germline CDR1 and CDR2 sequences are SGHRS and YFSETQ. The DNA for the CDR3 is TGCGCCAGCAGCTCTCAGAACCTCCAAGAGACCCAGTACTTC. As protein: CASSSQNLQETQYF. Filled out from reference TRBV5-1 and TRBJ2-5, the complete variable domain reads KAGVTQTPRYLIKTRGQQVTLSCSPISGHRSVSWYQQTPGQGLQFLFEYFSETQRNKGNFPGRFSGRQFSNSRSEMNVSTLELGDSALYLCASSSQNLQETQYFGPGTRLLVL.

The chain employs TRBV27 and TRBJ2-7; the D gene is possibly TRBD1 (6 bases). This CDR3 has 16 amino acids. V lost 5 bases and J lost 2, with 19 bases in between. CDR1 and CDR2 (germline): MNHEY, SMNVEV (reference sequence). CDR3 residues: CASSEQGRKPAYEQYV. The CDR3 DNA follows: TGTGCCAGCAGTGAACAGGGTCGTAAGCCCGCCTACGAGCAGTACGTC.

This clonotype was detected a few times. The J gene is TRBJ1-1, the V gene TRBV19; possible D gene TRBD1, 5 bases. V shed 3 bases and J shed 1 base, with 9 bases lying between them. This CDR3 region has 14 residues. Germline assignment: CDR1 LNHDA and CDR2 SQIVND (reference sequence). CDR3 loop: CASSMRGGNTEAFF. CDR3 bases: TGTGCCAGTAGTATGAGGGGAGGGAACACTGAAGCTTTCTTT.

This clonotype was counted many times. The chain recombines TRBV29-1 with TRBJ1-4; the D is unclear. Germline CDR1 is SQVTM and CDR2 is ANQGSEA. V lost 7 bases to trimming and J lost 7 bases, with 22 bases between them. The CDR3 has 15 amino acids. The chain's CDR3 is CSAKGEQAFGEKLFF. Written as DNA, the CDR3 is TGCAGCGCCAAGGGTGAGCAGGCTTTTGGTGAAAAACTGTTTTTT.

The chain carries TRBV20-1 and TRBJ2-3; 8 nucleotides agree with TRBD1. V shed 6 bases and J 1 base; nucleotides not matched to a gene: 9. Germline V gene lookup returns CDR1 DFQATT and CDR2 SNEGSKA (reference sequence). CDR3 length: 15 amino acids. Here the CDR3 DNA reads TGCAGTGCCGAGATGCAGGGGGCCGGCACAGATACGCAGTATTTT. Translating it yields CSAEMQGAGTDTQYF.

The chain carries TRBV20-1 and TRBJ2-5; no clear D gene. The V and J ends lost 1 base and 2 bases respectively, with 8 bases between them. The germline CDR1 and CDR2 sequences are DFQATT and SNEGSKA (reference sequence). The CDR3 length is 13 residues. CDR3 nucleotides: TGCAGTGCTAGAGTATCCCTTCAAGAGACCCAGTACTTC. Translation: CSARVSLQETQYF.

This clonotype appeared many times. A junction boundary mismatches the germline segment, possibly from a read error. This chain uses TRBV7-7 with TRBJ1-5, with D perhaps TRBD1 (5 bases). The CDR3 runs to 13 residues. Germline values: CDR1 SSHAT, CDR2 FNYEAQ (reference sequence). The CDR3 nucleotides are TGTGCTAGCAGTCCAGGGTTTGGCCAGCCCCAGCATTTT. Protein: CASSPGFGQPQHF.

The genes are TRBV18 and TRBJ2-3; 13 bases are shared with TRBD2. The V and J ends lost 2 bases and 1 base, in that order; junction bases with no gene match: 6. The CDR3 is 18 residues long. The germline CDR1 and CDR2 sequences are KGHSH and LQKENI. CDR3 DNA sequence: TGTGCCAGCTCACCAACGGAGGGGACTAGCGGGGGCACAGATACGCAGTATTTT. Translation: CASSPTEGTSGGTDTQYF. The variable domain in full, with the rest retrieved from reference TRBV18 and TRBJ2-3, is NAGVMQNPRHLVRRRGQEARLRCSPMKGHSHVYWYRQLPEEGLKFMVYLQKENIIDESGMPKERFSAEFPKEGPSILRIQQVVRGDSAAYFCASSPTEGTSGGTDTQYFGPGTRLTVL.

This clonotype was seen repeatedly, ten times or more. The chain carries TRBV5-1 and TRBJ2-3, with TRBD1 matching over 10 bases. V lost 3 bases, J lost 4 bases, and 8 bases stayed unmatched. Per germline, CDR1 SGHRS and CDR2 YFSETQ. The CDR3 is 16 amino acids. The CDR3 sequence: CASSWKTGGAADTQYF. In DNA form, the CDR3 reads TGCGCCAGCAGCTGGAAGACAGGGGGCGCGGCAGATACGCAGTATTTT.

The chain carries TRBV4-1 and TRBJ2-2, with D possibly matching TRBD1 (6 bases). CDR3 length equals 17 residues. Germline loops: CDR1 MGHRA, CDR2 YSYEKL. Trimming cost V 4 bases and J 5 bases, with 20 bases left between them. DNA for the CDR3: TGCGCCAGCAGCCCTCCCACAGGGCAGGGAAGGACCGGGGAGCTGTTTTTT. Translated, it gives CASSPPTGQGRTGELFF.

The chain recombines TRBV7-2 with TRBJ1-1, with TRBD1 as a possible D gene (6 bases). The germline V gene has CDR1 SGHTA and CDR2 FQGNSA. Trimming removed 5 bases from V and 4 bases from J, with 14 bases in between. The CDR3 is 14 residues long. The CDR3 loop reads CASSQEGVGTEAFF. The CDR3 nucleotides are TGTGCCAGCAGCCAGGAGGGGGTTGGCACTGAAGCTTTCTTT.

The chain uses TRBV7-3 and TRBJ2-5; D call uncertain. Germline V gives CDR1 SGHTA, CDR2 FQGTGA. Between the trimmed V and J ends, which lost 4 bases and 2 bases, there was a span of 11 bases. This CDR3 spans 14 amino acids. The CDR3: CASSSDGPQETQYF. The CDR3 region has the DNA TGTGCCAGCAGCTCCGACGGTCCACAAGAGACCCAGTACTTC.

J is TRBJ1-6 and V is TRBV4-3; TRBD1 aligns across 8 bases. CDR1 and CDR2 (germline): LGHNA, YSLEER. The CDR3 extends over 15 amino acids. With 3 bases clipped from V and 7 bases from J, the junction kept 5 bases outside the gene matches. In nucleotides, the CDR3 is TGCGCCAGCAGCCAGCACCGGGACAGGAATTCACCCCTCCACTTT. Its protein product is CASSQHRDRNSPLHF.

This clonotype was seen a few times. The V and J genes are TRBV12-3 or TRBV12-4 and TRBJ1-2; D is uncertain. The CDR3 has 14 residues. The germline V and J ends were trimmed by 7 bases and 8 bases, with 20 bases remaining between them. The CDR3 protein is CASTLRRAEWGYTF. As DNA, the CDR3 is TGTGCCAGCACCCTCAGGAGGGCTGAGTGGGGCTACACCTTC.

The gene calls are TRBV5-4 and TRBJ1-1; D remains unclear. This CDR3 comprises 15 residues. The germline CDR1 and CDR2 sequences are SGHNT and YYREEE (reference sequence). With 1 base removed from V and 3 bases from J, the gap between germline ends came to 13 bases. The CDR3 sequence is CASSLSISTDTEAFF. The CDR3 DNA reads TGTGCCAGCAGCTTGAGTATATCCACAGACACTGAAGCTTTCTTT. Together with reference TRBV5-4 and TRBJ1-1, the CDR3 gives the full variable domain: ETGVTQSPTHLIKTRGQQVTLRCSSQSGHNTVSWYQQALGQGPQFIFQYYREEENGRGNFPPRFSGLQFPNYSSELNVNALELDDSALYLCASSLSISTDTEAFFGQGTRLTVV.

This clonotype was counted many times. This chain connects TRBV7-2 to TRBJ2-5, with TRBD2 identical over 9 bases. The junction had 9 bases not matched to a gene; V was cut back by 5 bases and J by 5 bases. CDR1 SGHTA and CDR2 FQGNSA come from the germline V gene. There are 15 residues in the CDR3. CDR3 DNA sequence: TGTGCCAGCAGCCCAGGGACTAGCAGGGGGGAGACCCAGTACTTC. Amino acids: CASSPGTSRGETQYF. The whole variable domain, filled in from reference TRBV7-2 and TRBJ2-5, reads GAGVSQSPSNKVTEKGKDVELRCDPISGHTALYWYRQSLGQGLEFLIYFQGNSAPDKSGLPSDRFSAERTGGSVSTLTIQRTQQEDSAVYLCASSPGTSRGETQYFGPGTRLLVL.